The 30 T cell receptor beta chains below were found in one sample sequenced in a study of molecular identifiers for immune sequencing clone quantification. TCRdb fed the PCR reads into MiXCR, producing one record per CDR3 protein. The profile covers approximately 320,000 distinct CDR3 sequences, with 24% appearing a single time and roughly 0.7% taken by the ten largest. The sequenced material came from naive CD8+ T cells from blood, with Jurkat cell RNA spiked in. Subset specified: FACS-sorted CD8+CD4-CCR7+CD45RA+ naive T cells. These receptors were obtained from a human donor in good health. Some libraries in this study had Jurkat cell RNA spiked in.

This clonotype has at least ten counts. The rearrangement uses TRBV20-1 and TRBJ1-3, with unresolved D. In germline, CDR1 is DFQATT, CDR2 SNEGSKA (reference sequence). The V and J ends lost 5 bases and 1 base respectively, with 9 bases between them. The CDR3 runs to 13 residues. The CDR3 coding sequence is TGCAGTGCTGGCGGTTATTCTGGAAACACCATATATTTT. Its protein product is CSAGGYSGNTIYF.

This clonotype has just a few counts. CDR3 amino acids: CAISGIPHEQYF. CDR3 coding DNA: TGTGCCATCAGCGGAATCCCCCACGAGCAGTACTTC. The genes are TRBV10-3 and TRBJ2-7; the D is unclear. The CDR3 length is 12 residues. Germline V lookup: CDR1 ENHRY, CDR2 SYGVKD. V was clipped by 6 bases and J by 5 bases, with 11 bases between them.

This chain connects TRBV13 to TRBJ1-1, with 7 nucleotides matching TRBD1. The CDR3 runs 14 residues. Germline-derived CDR1 and CDR2 are PRHDT and FYEKMQ (reference sequence). The V segment lost 5 bases and the J segment 7 bases; nucleotides outside the gene matches: 10. The CDR3 loop reads CASSPSDRVSEAFF. The CDR3, as DNA: TGTGCCAGCAGCCCCTCCGACAGGGTTAGTGAAGCTTTCTTT.

This clonotype came up many times. The rearrangement joins TRBV6-5 to TRBJ2-2; D is ambiguous. V lost 0 bases, J lost 5 bases, and 4 bases lay in between. The CDR3 consists of 13 residues. Germline V gene data show CDR1 as MNHEY and CDR2 as SVGAGI. The CDR3 nucleotides are TGTGCCAGCAGTTACTCTTCAACCGGGGAGCTGTTTTTT. This codes for CASSYSSTGELFF.

The V gene is TRBV7-9, the J gene TRBJ1-6, with D possibly being TRBD1 (5 bases). The CDR3 is 16 residues long. Germline V gene lookup returns CDR1 SEHNR and CDR2 FQNEAQ (reference sequence). Deletions cut 1 base from V and 3 bases from J, with 10 bases between. The CDR3 region is CASSLGQPRYNSPLHF. The DNA for the CDR3 is TGTGCCAGCAGCTTAGGACAGCCTCGCTATAATTCACCCCTCCACTTT.

The chain employs TRBV4-1 and TRBJ1-1, with D uncertain. Trimming removed 1 base from V and 7 bases from J, with 13 bases in between. Germline lookup yields CDR1 MGHRA and CDR2 YSYEKL. CDR3 length: 14 residues. The CDR3 DNA reads as TGCGCCAGCAGCCAAGGGATACAAGTATATGAAGCTTTCTTT. It specifies CASSQGIQVYEAFF.

The V call is TRBV12-3 or TRBV12-4, the J call TRBJ2-7; 8 bases align to TRBD1. This CDR3 is 15 amino acids long. V lost 4 bases, J lost 6 bases, and 11 bases stayed unmatched. The CDR3 DNA reads as TGTGCCAGCAGTTATTCCGGGACAGGAGTCTCCGAGCAGTACTTC. Translating it yields CASSYSGTGVSEQYF.

The table lists this clonotype with a count of one. Compared with germline, one end of the junction differs, possibly owing to a read error. The V gene is TRBV2, the J gene TRBJ2-3; D gene unclear. The CDR3 is made up of 16 amino acids. The germline V gene encodes CDR1 SNHLY and CDR2 FYNNEI. The CDR3 DNA sequence: TGTGCCAGCAGTCGCGGCGTGAGCGAAGCTCGAGATACGCAGTATTTC. Protein: CASSRGVSEARDTQYF.

This chain uses TRBV19 with TRBJ1-5; 9 bases are shared with TRBD1. From germline, CDR1 is LNHDA and CDR2 SQIVND (reference sequence). The V segment lost 6 bases and the J segment 0 bases; nucleotides outside the gene matches: 6. The CDR3 consists of 16 residues. The CDR3 bases are TGTGCCAGTAGCCCGGACAGGGGCGATAGCAATCAGCCCCAGCATTTT. Translating it yields CASSPDRGDSNQPQHF.

CDR3 residues: CASSQDVGESYEQYF. DNA for the CDR3: TGTGCCAGCAGCCAAGACGTGGGCGAGAGCTACGAGCAGTACTTC. V usage is TRBV4-2 and J usage is TRBJ2-7; D is unclear. The CDR3 totals 15 residues. V was cut by 0 bases and J by 3 bases, with 12 bases left in between. The germline V gene encodes CDR1 LGHNA and CDR2 YNFKEQ.

For this clonotype: The junction departs from germline at one end; a sequencing error may be responsible. The chain employs TRBV12-3 or TRBV12-4 and TRBJ2-2; 13 bases are shared with TRBD2. CDR3 size: 16 residues. Written as DNA, the CDR3 is TGTGCCAGCAGTCCACTAGCGGGGGGGCCCACCGGGGAGCTGCTTTTT. This sequence encodes CASSPLAGGPTGELLF.

As concerns this clonotype: A read error is possible here, since a much larger clone lies one base away. The V gene is TRBV7-8, the J gene TRBJ2-2, with 7 bases identical to TRBD2. Germline assignment: CDR1 SGHVS and CDR2 FQNEAQ. Germline trimming cut 4 bases from V and 6 bases from J; bases unmatched to any gene: 11. This CDR3 has 16 amino acids. The CDR3 DNA reads TGTGCCAGCAGCTCAACGCCGGGGAGGGACCCCGGGGAGCTGTTTTTT. Protein product: CASSSTPGRDPGELFF.

The CDR3: CASRASHGRYQETQYF. The DNA of the CDR3 is TGTGCCAGCAGAGCTTCTCACGGGCGGTACCAAGAGACCCAGTACTTC. V and J are TRBV12-3 or TRBV12-4 and TRBJ2-5; D call uncertain. Trimming removed 6 bases at V and 0 bases at J, with 17 bases between. This CDR3 region has 16 residues.

J is TRBJ2-2 and V is TRBV6-2 or TRBV6-3; D remains unclear. CDR3 length equals 13 residues. Trimming removed 1 base at V and 6 bases at J, with 6 bases between. Germline V gives CDR1 MNHEY, CDR2 SVGEGT. The CDR3 loop reads CASSYLDSGELFF. CDR3 in DNA: TGTGCCAGCAGTTACTTGGATTCCGGGGAGCTGTTTTTT.

This clonotype has just a few counts. This rearrangement joins TRBV7-2 to TRBJ1-2, with a possible D match to TRBD1 (5 bases). The ends were cut back, 5 bases at V and 4 bases at J, with 14 bases in the middle. Looked up from germline, CDR1 is SGHTA and CDR2 is FQGNSA. This CDR3 contains 14 residues. This CDR3 is CASSPIGGGYGYTF. Written as DNA, the CDR3 is TGTGCCAGCAGCCCGATTGGGGGGGGCTATGGCTACACCTTC.

V usage is TRBV6-2 or TRBV6-3 and J usage is TRBJ2-7; tentatively, D is TRBD2 (5 bases). The CDR3 is 14 residues long. The germline V gene has CDR1 MNHEY and CDR2 SVGEGT. Deletions cut 2 bases from V and 7 bases from J, with 15 bases between. The CDR3, as DNA: TGTGCCAGCAGTTACACCAAGGCCGGGGTTGAGCAGTACTTC. Amino acids: CASSYTKAGVEQYF.

This clonotype has just a few counts. The chain has TRBV4-1 and TRBJ2-7; D might be TRBD2 (6 bases). This CDR3 contains 16 residues. V was trimmed by 1 base and J by 1 base, leaving 14 bases between them. Germline CDR1 and CDR2: MGHRA and YSYEKL. Here the CDR3 reads CASSQASGLSSYEQYF. The CDR3 nucleotides are TGCGCCAGCAGCCAAGCCAGCGGGTTATCTTCCTACGAGCAGTACTTC.

The V gene is TRBV2, the J gene TRBJ2-7; D might be TRBD1 or TRBD2, each matching 5 bases. Trimming cost V 6 bases and J 2 bases, with 11 bases left between them. The CDR3 sequence is 13 residues long. Germline V gene data show CDR1 as SNHLY and CDR2 as FYNNEI. The CDR3 bases are TGTGCCAGCAGGACGGGGACGGCCTACGAGCAGTACTTC. Translating it yields CASRTGTAYEQYF.

This clonotype was seen many times. The genes are TRBV2 and TRBJ2-4; either TRBD1 or TRBD2 may fit D (6 bases each). V was cut by 6 bases and J by 2 bases, with 17 bases left in between. The CDR3 spans 16 residues. From germline, CDR1 is SNHLY and CDR2 FYNNEI. The CDR3 sequence: CASSQTGTDPKNIQYF. CDR3 in DNA: TGTGCCAGCAGCCAAACAGGGACTGATCCCAAAAACATTCAGTACTTC.

This clonotype was observed a few times. The rearrangement joins TRBV3-1 to TRBJ1-2, with D hard to call. CDR3 size: 16 residues. In germline, CDR1 is LGHDT, CDR2 YNNKEL (reference sequence). The V end lost 2 bases, the J end lost 2 bases, and 15 bases lay between the germline ends. In DNA form, the CDR3 reads TGTGCCAGCAGCCAAAGTCCCCGAGCCCAGAACTATGGCTACACCTTC. This translates into CASSQSPRAQNYGYTF.

About this clonotype: A much larger clone sits a single nucleotide away, making a read error possible. This sequence joins TRBV9 and TRBJ2-2; no clear D. The germline gives CDR1 SGDLS, CDR2 YYNGEE. Trimming left V 0 bases short and J 3 bases short, with 12 bases between. The CDR3 is 16 residues long. Written as DNA, the CDR3 is TGTGCCAGCAGCGTAGAGGGATTTTCGGACACCGGGGAGCTGTTTTTT. Residues: CASSVEGFSDTGELFF.

This clonotype was counted only a few times. J is TRBJ2-4 and V is TRBV19; 9 nucleotides align to TRBD2. The CDR3 is 18 amino acids. CDR1 is LNHDA and CDR2 is SQIVND in the germline V gene (reference sequence). Trimming at V came to 5 bases and at J to 6 bases, leaving 17 bases not matched to a gene. This chain's CDR3 is CASSETGLSGGLLNIQYF. The CDR3 DNA follows: TGTGCCAGTAGTGAGACAGGGCTTAGCGGGGGACTTTTAAACATTCAGTACTTC.

The gene calls are TRBV27 and TRBJ2-3; 10 nucleotides align to TRBD2. Germline V gives CDR1 MNHEY, CDR2 SMNVEV (reference sequence). The V gene end was trimmed by 7 bases and the J gene end by 1 base; junction bases not matched to a gene: 17. CDR3 length: 19 amino acids. CDR3 nucleotides: TGTGCCAGCACCCCACTTTCGAGCGGGGGGGCTGGAGGCACAGATACGCAGTATTTT. This translates into CASTPLSSGGAGGTDTQYF.

Many counts were recorded for this clonotype. As DNA, the CDR3 is TGTGCCAGCAGCGGGGGACAGGGTAACTATGGCTACACCTTC. Residues: CASSGGQGNYGYTF. This chain links TRBV5-4 with TRBJ1-2, with 9 positions matching TRBD1. CDR3 length: 14 residues. Per the germline V gene, CDR1 is SGHNT and CDR2 is YYREEE (reference sequence). Trimming at V came to 4 bases and at J to 1 base, leaving 2 bases not matched to a gene.

This clonotype has more than one count but fewer than ten. This chain uses TRBV4-3 with TRBJ1-3, with no clear D. Per germline, CDR1 LGHNA and CDR2 YSLEER. The CDR3 runs 16 residues. Trimming took off 0 bases at V and 0 bases at J, with 9 bases between the two ends. CDR3 in amino acids: CASSQDQLTSGNTIYF. The CDR3 coding sequence is TGCGCCAGCAGCCAAGATCAGTTAACCTCTGGAAACACCATATATTTT.

In regard to this clonotype: This sequence may be a read error, since a much larger clone differs from it by one base. The chain is built from TRBV4-2 and TRBJ2-4; no clear D gene. CDR3 length: 15 amino acids. Trimming removed 0 bases from V and 9 bases from J, with 15 bases in between. Germline lookup yields CDR1 LGHNA and CDR2 YNFKEQ. The CDR3 region has the DNA TGTGCCAGCAGCCAAGAACTGTCCCCGGTTAGCATTCAGTACTTC. Residues: CASSQELSPVSIQYF.

This clonotype was recorded many times. V usage is TRBV14 and J usage is TRBJ1-1; D is unclear. Per the germline V gene, CDR1 is SGHDN and CDR2 is FVKESK. The CDR3 runs to 13 residues. With 1 base removed from V and 8 bases from J, the gap between germline ends came to 11 bases. DNA of the CDR3: TGTGCCAGCAGCCAAGTTGGAGCGACGGAAGCTTTCTTT. It specifies CASSQVGATEAFF.

The rearrangement links TRBV4-3 to TRBJ2-7, with TRBD1 identical over 9 bases. Unmatched junction bases numbered 6, after V lost 1 base and J lost 5 bases. The CDR3 runs to 15 residues. Looked up from germline, CDR1 is LGHNA and CDR2 is YSLEER. The DNA of the CDR3 is TGCGCCAGCAGCCAAGGCCTGGGGACAGGGCACGAGCAGTACTTC. It translates to CASSQGLGTGHEQYF.

This clonotype showed up many times. The chain has TRBV13 and TRBJ2-3; TRBD2 agrees at 7 bases. V gave up 4 bases and J gave up 1 base; unmatched junction bases: 5. Germline lookup yields CDR1 PRHDT and CDR2 FYEKMQ (reference sequence). There are 15 residues in the CDR3. The CDR3 DNA follows: TGTGCCAGCAGCTACCGGGACTATGGCACAGATACGCAGTATTTT. Its protein product is CASSYRDYGTDTQYF. Drawing the rest from reference TRBV13 and TRBJ2-3, the complete variable domain is AAGVIQSPRHLIKEKRETATLKCYPIPRHDTVYWYQQGPGQDPQFLISFYEKMQSDKGSIPDRFSAQQFSDYHSELNMSSLELGDSALYFCASSYRDYGTDTQYFGPGTRLTVL.

This clonotype was found many times. V gene TRBV27 combines with J gene TRBJ2-7; weak D call: TRBD2 (5 bases). The V end lost 3 bases, the J end lost 2 bases, and 11 bases lay between the germline ends. Germline CDR1 MNHEY, CDR2 SMNVEV (reference sequence). The CDR3 extends over 14 amino acids. As DNA, the CDR3 is TGTGCCAGCAGTTTTACGGGGAATACCTACGAGCAGTACTTC. Amino acid sequence: CASSFTGNTYEQYF.